Below are 7 T cell receptor beta chains sequenced from a single sample in a study of T cell repertoires in cytomegalovirus infection. Their specific antigens are unknown. TCRdb ran MiXCR on the reads and lists one entry per CDR3 protein. The table records about 220,000 distinct CDR3 sequences, around 40% of them present only once. Sequences were derived from CD8+ T cells from cultured PBMCs, sampled from culture after CMV antigen stimulation. The receptors stem from a human donor in good health (CMV status not recorded). Some clones in this sample may be carry-over from other donors' samples.

The chain couples TRBV28 to TRBJ1-1; D remains unclear. This CDR3 is 11 amino acids long. Germline V lookup: CDR1 MDHEN, CDR2 SYDVKM. V shed 5 bases and J shed 6 bases, with 7 bases lying between them. The CDR3: CASSPAAEAFF. In nucleotides, the CDR3 is TGTGCCAGCAGTCCCGCCGCTGAAGCTTTCTTT.

This clonotype has only a few counts. The CDR3 loop reads CSASDQYTEAFF. The DNA of the CDR3 is TGCAGTGCTAGTGATCAATACACTGAAGCTTTCTTT. J is TRBJ1-1 and V is TRBV20-1; unclear D gene. The germline V gene encodes CDR1 DFQATT and CDR2 SNEGSKA (reference sequence). There are 12 residues in the CDR3. The germline V and J ends were trimmed by 3 bases and 3 bases, with 8 bases remaining between them.

V is TRBV11-1 and J is TRBJ1-4, with 10 bases aligning to TRBD1. In germline, CDR1 is SGHAT, CDR2 FQDESV (reference sequence). The CDR3 spans 18 residues. The V gene end was trimmed by 5 bases and the J gene end by 7 bases; junction bases not matched to a gene: 16. CDR3 sequence (DNA): TGTGCCAGCAGCCCGGGACAGGGGCTTTCAAGAGTGGCTGAAAAACTGTTTTTT. It specifies CASSPGQGLSRVAEKLFF.

A few counts support this clonotype. The rearrangement links TRBV7-8 to TRBJ2-1; D unresolved. Trimming took 4 bases from V and 0 from J, leaving 10 bases between them. Germline V lookup: CDR1 SGHVS, CDR2 FQNEAQ. This CDR3 spans 15 amino acids. CDR3 sequence (DNA): TGTGCCAGCAGCTCGAGTGCGAGCTCCTACAATGAGCAGTTCTTC. As protein: CASSSSASSYNEQFF.

This chain links TRBV6-1 with TRBJ1-1, with D hard to call. The CDR3 length is 16 residues. V was pared by 2 bases and J by 0 bases, with 13 bases between. Germline CDR1 reads MNHNS; CDR2 reads SASEGT. Written as DNA, the CDR3 is TGTGCCAGCAGTGAACCCCTCCCGGCCATGAACACTGAAGCTTTCTTT. This sequence encodes CASSEPLPAMNTEAFF.

In DNA form, the CDR3 reads TGTGCCAGCAGTTACTCGATCAGGGAGGATGGCTACACCTTC. Protein: CASSYSIREDGYTF. The chain joins TRBV6-6 to TRBJ1-2, with D perhaps TRBD1 (5 bases). The germline V and J ends were trimmed by 0 bases and 6 bases, with 11 bases remaining between them. The CDR3 spans 14 residues. Germline-derived CDR1 and CDR2 are MNHNY and SVGAGI (reference sequence).

This clonotype was seen a handful of times. This chain connects TRBV6-5 to TRBJ2-6; D gene unclear. The germline CDR1 and CDR2 sequences are MNHEY and SVGAGI. This CDR3 is 16 amino acids long. The V gene lost 6 bases and the J gene lost 0 bases, with 12 bases spanning the gap. The CDR3 is CASRITAYSGANVLTF. In nucleotides, the CDR3 is TGTGCCAGCAGAATAACAGCTTACTCTGGGGCCAACGTCCTGACTTTC.